The present entry profiles one T cell receptor beta chain with its context. The target antigen is unknown. This entry comes from a study of chemoradiotherapy in HPV16-positive cancers. V gave up 4 bases and J gave up 4 bases; unmatched junction bases: 11. The CDR3 extends over 17 amino acids. The germline CDR1 and CDR2 sequences are SGHDN and FVKESK. Over chemoradiotherapy, repertoires were sampled more than once. Study-level findings and limits: Only a couple of HPV16-positive patients supplied the functional HPV-specificity definition. Candidate HPV-specific clones and E7-related TCR motifs grew in tumor during treatment.

Only in-frame clones appear in the TCRdb table, and some are missing; sequencing was by immunoSEQ multiplex PCR. The sample shows under 3,500 clones, about 93% of them seen only once. V and J are TRBV14 and TRBJ2-1; 9 bases fit TRBD2. This sequence originates from a human donor with HPV-associated anogenital cancer. This specimen consisted of blood, obtained from a patient who underwent chemoradiotherapy. CDR3 residues: CASSPSTVTSGYNEQFF. The CDR3, as DNA: TGTGCCAGCAGCCCTTCCACCGTGACTAGCGGTTACAATGAGCAGTTCTTC.